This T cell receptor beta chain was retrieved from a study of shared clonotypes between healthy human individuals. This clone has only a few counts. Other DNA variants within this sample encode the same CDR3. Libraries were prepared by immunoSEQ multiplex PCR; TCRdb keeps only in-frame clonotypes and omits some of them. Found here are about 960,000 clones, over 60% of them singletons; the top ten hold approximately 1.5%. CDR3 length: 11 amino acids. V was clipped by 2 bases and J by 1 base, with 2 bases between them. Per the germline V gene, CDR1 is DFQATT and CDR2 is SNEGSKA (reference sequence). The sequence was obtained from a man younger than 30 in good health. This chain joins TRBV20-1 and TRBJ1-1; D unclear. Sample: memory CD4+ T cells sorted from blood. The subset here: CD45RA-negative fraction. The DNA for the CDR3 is TGCAGTGCTAGACGGAACACTGAAGCTTTCTTT. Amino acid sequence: CSARRNTEAFF.